Listed here are 21 T cell receptor beta chains from one sample, sequenced in a study of T cells in Graves' hyperthyroidism and ophthalmopathy. Template material for amplifying TCR beta CDR3 regions consisted of RNA transcripts. First-round RT-PCR of the TCR CDR3 relied on the HTBI primer set. TCRdb redid the calling of the multiplex PCR reads with MiXCR, one entry per CDR3 protein. Of about 400,000 distinct CDR3 sequences listed, over 13% are singletons. The sequenced material came from blood. These receptor sequences come from a man aged 45-60 years with Graves' ophthalmopathy.

This clonotype has ten or more counts. This rearrangement joins TRBV7-6 to TRBJ1-5, with 8 bases identical to TRBD1. Germline lookup yields CDR1 SGHVS and CDR2 FNYEAQ. The CDR3 runs to 14 residues. V trimming: 0 bases; J trimming: 10 bases; junction bases outside the gene matches: 5. The CDR3 protein is CASSLARDRTPQHF. The DNA for the CDR3 is TGTGCCAGCAGCTTAGCCCGGGACAGGACCCCCCAGCATTTT.

This clonotype was picked up many times. The chain joins TRBV11-2 to TRBJ1-3; D is perhaps TRBD1 (6 bases). This CDR3 spans 16 amino acids. Germline lookup yields CDR1 SGHAT and CDR2 FQNNGV. Between the trimmed V and J ends, which lost 1 base and 4 bases, there was a span of 14 bases. Here the CDR3 reads CASSLVRRGGGNTIYF. The CDR3 bases are TGTGCCAGCAGCTTAGTCCGCAGGGGTGGAGGAAACACCATATATTTT. Full variable domain (remainder filled in from reference TRBV11-2 and TRBJ1-3): EAGVAQSPRYKIIEKRQSVAFWCNPISGHATLYWYQQILGQGPKLLIQFQNNGVVDDSQLPKDRFSAERLKGVDSTLKIQPAKLEDSAVYLCASSLVRRGGGNTIYFGEGSWLTVV.

In its sample, this clonotype was seen a few times. The gene calls are TRBV3-1 and TRBJ2-1; D not certain. The CDR3 spans 14 residues. Trimming shortened V by 4 bases and J by 3 bases, and 10 bases separated the two germline ends. Germline CDR1 and CDR2: LGHDT and YNNKEL (reference sequence). CDR3 in amino acids: CASSPLGFYNEQFF. The CDR3 DNA reads TGTGCCAGCAGCCCCCTGGGTTTCTACAATGAGCAGTTCTTC.

The rearrangement joins TRBV27 to TRBJ2-3; the D gene is possibly TRBD2 (5 bases). The CDR3 has 16 amino acids. V dropped 6 bases and J dropped 1 base, with 17 bases sitting between them. Germline CDR1 reads MNHEY; CDR2 reads SMNVEV (reference sequence). The CDR3 spells CASRALASQRTDTQYF. CDR3 nucleotides: TGTGCCAGCAGGGCCTTGGCTAGCCAACGCACAGATACGCAGTATTTT.

This clonotype was observed a few times. The chain couples TRBV15 to TRBJ2-1; D is undetermined. In germline, CDR1 is LNHNV, CDR2 YYDKDF (reference sequence). V shed 5 bases and J shed 8 bases, with 13 bases lying between them. The CDR3 is made up of 13 amino acids. CDR3 sequence: CATSGGRVDEQFF. DNA for the CDR3: TGTGCCACCAGCGGCGGCCGGGTCGATGAGCAGTTCTTC.

This clonotype occurred many times. The chain uses TRBV28 and TRBJ2-3; 7 nucleotides match TRBD1. Germline CDR1 MDHEN, CDR2 SYDVKM. Trimming cost V 8 bases and J 5 bases; bases outside gene matches: 10. CDR3 length equals 14 residues. CDR3 DNA sequence: TGTGCCAGCCTATGGGCAGGGGGTGGAGATACGCAGTATTTT. It yields the protein CASLWAGGGDTQYF.

The chain couples TRBV5-4 to TRBJ2-5; 11 bases align to TRBD1. Germline lookup yields CDR1 SGHNT and CDR2 YYREEE (reference sequence). Trimming removed 3 bases from V and 5 bases from J; junction bases left unmatched: 6. The CDR3 is made up of 15 amino acids. The DNA of the CDR3 is TGTGCCAGCAGCTCGGAGGGACAGGGGGGCGAGACCCAGTACTTC. This translates into CASSSEGQGGETQYF.

This clonotype was detected ten times or more. The genes are TRBV3-1 and TRBJ1-2; D is ambiguous. The V end lost 1 base, the J end lost 1 base, and 7 bases lay between the germline ends. This CDR3 comprises 14 residues. Per the germline V gene, CDR1 is LGHDT and CDR2 is YNNKEL (reference sequence). The CDR3 DNA sequence: TGTGCCAGCAGCCAAGGTAATGGTAACTATGGCTACACCTTC. Translating it yields CASSQGNGNYGYTF.

This clonotype has at least ten counts. The chain couples TRBV20-1 to TRBJ2-1; 10 positions agree with TRBD2. The CDR3 length is 15 residues. Trimming removed 3 bases from V and 5 bases from J; junction bases left unmatched: 7. The germline CDR1 and CDR2 sequences are DFQATT and SNEGSKA (reference sequence). The CDR3 sequence: CSASPGLAANNEQFF. The CDR3 bases are TGCAGTGCTAGCCCCGGACTAGCGGCAAACAATGAGCAGTTCTTC.

This clonotype has ten or more counts. This sequence joins TRBV6-5 and TRBJ2-7; 9 positions match TRBD1. J gave up 6 bases and V 1 base, and 7 bases lay outside the gene matches. The germline CDR1 and CDR2 sequences are MNHEY and SVGAGI. This CDR3 region has 15 residues. CDR3 sequence: CASSYLSGQGLEQYF. The CDR3 region has the DNA TGTGCCAGCAGTTACTTATCGGGACAGGGCCTCGAGCAGTACTTC.

This clonotype was detected ten times or more. The gene calls are TRBV20-1 and TRBJ2-5; 7 positions match TRBD2. The trim removed 0 bases at V and 5 bases at J, leaving 9 bases unmatched. Germline assignment: CDR1 DFQATT and CDR2 SNEGSKA (reference sequence). The CDR3 extends over 15 amino acids. CDR3 sequence (DNA): TGCAGTGCTAGAGATTTGGCGGGAGACGGGGAGACCCAGTACTTC. Its translation: CSARDLAGDGETQYF.

The J gene is TRBJ2-1, the V gene TRBV20-1; TRBD2 agrees at 8 bases. Unmatched junction bases numbered 12, after V lost 4 bases and J lost 4 bases. The CDR3 has 16 residues. Germline loops: CDR1 DFQATT, CDR2 SNEGSKA (reference sequence). CDR3 amino acids: CSAIPPNSGAYNEQFF. The CDR3 coding sequence is TGCAGTGCTATCCCTCCGAATAGCGGGGCGTACAATGAGCAGTTCTTC.

This clonotype was detected ten times or more. The chain links TRBV6-1 to TRBJ1-1; a weak D match, TRBD1 (5 bases). The CDR3 extends over 13 amino acids. CDR1 is MNHNS and CDR2 is SASEGT in the germline V gene. The V gene lost 7 bases and the J gene lost 0 bases, with 9 bases spanning the gap. CDR3 region: CASIRTLNTEAFF. DNA of the CDR3: TGTGCCAGCATAAGGACATTGAACACTGAAGCTTTCTTT.

This clonotype showed up many times. The genes are TRBV7-3 and TRBJ2-7, with 7 bases fitting TRBD2. V shed 2 bases and J 4 bases; nucleotides not matched to a gene: 8. The CDR3 is 15 amino acids. The germline V gene has CDR1 SGHTA and CDR2 FQGTGA. Here the CDR3 reads CASSLSGGSEYEQYF. The CDR3 coding sequence is TGTGCCAGCAGCTTATCTGGCGGGAGTGAGTACGAGCAGTACTTC.

This clonotype has at least ten counts. This chain links TRBV19 with TRBJ1-2, with D possibly being TRBD1 (6 bases). V lost 4 bases and J 2 bases, leaving 20 bases between the germline ends. The CDR3 is made up of 17 amino acids. CDR1 LNHDA and CDR2 SQIVND come from the germline V gene (reference sequence). CDR3 in amino acids: CASSRGHDGGLNYGYTF. The CDR3 region has the DNA TGTGCCAGTAGTAGGGGACACGACGGAGGCTTGAACTATGGCTACACCTTC.

This clonotype was recorded many times. The chain uses TRBV5-4 and TRBJ1-1; D gene ambiguous. The germline V gene has CDR1 SGHNT and CDR2 YYREEE (reference sequence). This CDR3 comprises 11 residues. Between the trimmed V and J ends, which lost 0 bases and 8 bases, there was a span of 5 bases. CDR3 amino acids: CASSLEGEAFF. For the CDR3, the DNA is TGTGCCAGCAGCTTGGAGGGAGAAGCTTTCTTT. Drawing the rest from reference TRBV5-4 and TRBJ1-1, the complete variable domain is ETGVTQSPTHLIKTRGQQVTLRCSSQSGHNTVSWYQQALGQGPQFIFQYYREEENGRGNFPPRFSGLQFPNYSSELNVNALELDDSALYLCASSLEGEAFFGQGTRLTVV.

This clonotype was detected many times. The chain couples TRBV30 to TRBJ2-7, with a weak D call TRBD1 (7 bases). The germline V gene encodes CDR1 GTSNPN and CDR2 SVGIG (reference sequence). The CDR3 runs to 13 residues. Trimming left V 7 bases short and J 7 bases short, with 20 bases between. As DNA, the CDR3 is TGTGCCTCGAACGTGGAGGGGGCAGTGGAGCAGTACTTC. This encodes CASNVEGAVEQYF.

This clonotype was observed a few times. The gene calls are TRBV5-1 and TRBJ2-1; tentative D call: TRBD1 (6 bases). In germline, CDR1 is SGHRS, CDR2 YFSETQ. The CDR3 consists of 15 residues. V lost 0 bases, J lost 6 bases, and 13 bases lay in between. CDR3 residues: CASSLDRVGFNEQFF. The CDR3 nucleotides are TGCGCCAGCAGCTTGGACAGGGTTGGATTCAATGAGCAGTTCTTC. Full variable domain (rest looked up from reference TRBV5-1 and TRBJ2-1): KAGVTQTPRYLIKTRGQQVTLSCSPISGHRSVSWYQQTPGQGLQFLFEYFSETQRNKGNFPGRFSGRQFSNSRSEMNVSTLELGDSALYLCASSLDRVGFNEQFFGPGTRLTVL.

The chain uses TRBV3-1 and TRBJ2-5; D possibly uses TRBD1 or TRBD2 (5 bases each). The germline V gene encodes CDR1 LGHDT and CDR2 YNNKEL (reference sequence). The CDR3 totals 15 residues. V was trimmed by 1 base and J by 1 base, leaving 10 bases between them. This CDR3 is CASSQVGTAQETQYF. As DNA, the CDR3 is TGTGCCAGCAGCCAAGTCGGGACGGCCCAAGAGACCCAGTACTTC.

This clonotype was counted many times. The chain links TRBV2 to TRBJ2-7, with TRBD1 as a possible D gene (6 bases). The CDR3 is 12 amino acids. The germline V and J ends were trimmed by 6 bases and 5 bases, with 11 bases remaining between them. Germline V gives CDR1 SNHLY, CDR2 FYNNEI. CDR3 sequence reads: CASSGQCDEQYF. The CDR3 nucleotides read TGTGCCAGCAGCGGACAGTGCGACGAGCAGTACTTC.

This clonotype was counted many times. This chain links TRBV12-5 with TRBJ2-7; 7 nucleotides line up with TRBD1. The germline V gene has CDR1 LGHNT and CDR2 FRNRAP. V gave up 6 bases and J gave up 2 bases; unmatched junction bases: 16. This CDR3 spans 17 amino acids. CDR3 nucleotides: TGTGCTAGTGGCTCTTGGGGGAATACCGGGACAGCCTACGAGCAGTACTTC. Protein sequence: CASGSWGNTGTAYEQYF.